These T cell receptor beta chains were read from a single sample in a study of blood T cell repertoires in COVID-19. Sequencing was performed with immunoSEQ multiplex PCR; in TCRdb, only in-frame clones are kept and a portion is missing. This table has about 170,000 clones, roughly 90% appearing once. The material sequenced was peripheral blood. These receptors came from a man younger than 45 with COVID-19, enrolled during active disease. Each CDR3 is given with its conserved first and last residue. Fields, in order: V gene, clone size, J gene, D gene, CDR3 DNA, CDR3 protein. D genes are given only for firm matches. Some rows have no size entry. The others give once, few or many, or a class for an expanded clone.

V gene: TRBV19
clone size: .
J gene: TRBJ2-3
D gene: TRBD2
CDR3 DNA: TGTGCCAGTAGTCCCGTCCCGGGACTAGCGACAGATACGCAGTATTTT
CDR3 protein: CASSPVPGLATDTQYF

V gene: TRBV6-5
clone size: .
J gene: TRBJ1-1
D gene: .
CDR3 DNA: TGTGCCAGTAAGGGGAGGACGGAGGGGAACACTGAAGCTTTCTTT
CDR3 protein: CASKGRTEGNTEAFF

V gene: TRBV7-9
clone size: .
J gene: TRBJ1-1
D gene: .
CDR3 DNA: TGTGCCAGCAGCAGTTATTCGAGCACTGAAGCTTTCTTT
CDR3 protein: CASSSYSSTEAFF

V gene: TRBV27
clone size: .
J gene: TRBJ1-2
D gene: TRBD1
CDR3 DNA: TGTGCCAGCAGTCCCCGGGACAGTGACTATGGCTACACCTTC
CDR3 protein: CASSPRDSDYGYTF

V gene: TRBV18
clone size: .
J gene: TRBJ2-3
D gene: .
CDR3 DNA: TGTGCCAGCTCACCACGTGGTAGCGCTCTTGCTACGCAGTATTTT
CDR3 protein: CASSPRGSALATQYF

V gene: TRBV6-2/TRBV6-3
clone size: once
J gene: TRBJ2-7
D gene: TRBD1
CDR3 DNA: TGTGCCAGCAGTTCGACCGGGACAGGATACTACGAGCAGTACTTC
CDR3 protein: CASSSTGTGYYEQYF

V gene: TRBV6-5
clone size: .
J gene: TRBJ2-7
D gene: TRBD1
CDR3 DNA: TGTGCCAGCAGTTACTCCGGGACAGGGTATGCCTACGAGCAGTACTTC
CDR3 protein: CASSYSGTGYAYEQYF

V gene: TRBV6-6
clone size: once
J gene: TRBJ2-7
D gene: TRBD2
CDR3 DNA: TGTGCCAGCAGTTACTCGGGACTATACTACGAGCAGTACTTC
CDR3 protein: CASSYSGLYYEQYF

V gene: TRBV27
clone size: .
J gene: TRBJ2-4
D gene: TRBD1
CDR3 DNA: TGTGCCAGCAGTTTAATCCCGACAGGGCAGCGGTACATTCAGTACTTC
CDR3 protein: CASSLIPTGQRYIQYF

V gene: TRBV4-3
clone size: once
J gene: TRBJ2-2
D gene: TRBD1
CDR3 DNA: TGCGCCAGCAGCCCCGGACAGGGCGCGAACACCGGGGAGCTGTTTTTT
CDR3 protein: CASSPGQGANTGELFF

V gene: TRBV6-5
clone size: .
J gene: TRBJ2-5
D gene: TRBD1
CDR3 DNA: TGTGCCAGCAGGAGACAGGGCGGGGAGACCCAGTACTTC
CDR3 protein: CASRRQGGETQYF

V gene: TRBV3-1/TRBV3-2
clone size: .
J gene: TRBJ1-6
D gene: TRBD1
CDR3 DNA: TGTGCCAGCAGCCAAGCGGGACAGGTGAATTCACCCCTCCACTTT
CDR3 protein: CASSQAGQVNSPLHF

V gene: TRBV7-9
clone size: .
J gene: TRBJ1-2
D gene: TRBD1
CDR3 DNA: TGTGCCAGCAGCTTAGCGGACAGGGATGATGGCTACACCTTC
CDR3 protein: CASSLADRDDGYTF

V gene: TRBV7-2
clone size: .
J gene: TRBJ1-5
D gene: TRBD1
CDR3 DNA: TGTGCCAGCAGCTTAACCGGGACAGGGGGCCTCCATAGCAATCAGCCCCAGCATTTT
CDR3 protein: CASSLTGTGGLHSNQPQHF

V gene: TRBV10-3
clone size: .
J gene: TRBJ2-3
D gene: TRBD1
CDR3 DNA: TGTGCCATCAGCGAACGGACAGGGAATACGCAGTATTTT
CDR3 protein: CAISERTGNTQYF

V gene: TRBV15
clone size: .
J gene: TRBJ2-1
D gene: .
CDR3 DNA: TGTGCCACCAGCAGGATTTCTAGCGCGACTAAAACATCTAGGCTCTTC
CDR3 protein: CATSRISSATKTSRLF

V gene: TRBV5-1
clone size: .
J gene: TRBJ1-3
D gene: .
CDR3 DNA: TGCGCCAGCAGCTTGGGTCGAGCTACTGGAAACACCATATATTTT
CDR3 protein: CASSLGRATGNTIYF

V gene: TRBV6-2/TRBV6-3
clone size: .
J gene: TRBJ1-2
D gene: .
CDR3 DNA: TGTGCCAGCAGTTACCCCCTGACAGGTAACTATGGCTACACCTTC
CDR3 protein: CASSYPLTGNYGYTF

V gene: TRBV3-1/TRBV3-2
clone size: .
J gene: TRBJ1-1
D gene: TRBD1
CDR3 DNA: TGTGCCAGCAGCGCCGGACAGGGAAAGGACACTGAAGCTTTCTTT
CDR3 protein: CASSAGQGKDTEAFF

V gene: TRBV3-1/TRBV3-2
clone size: few
J gene: TRBJ1-1
D gene: TRBD1
CDR3 DNA: TGTGCCAGCAGCCAAGATCTTGGGACAGGGGTGACTGAAGCTTTCTTT
CDR3 protein: CASSQDLGTGVTEAFF

V gene: TRBV9
clone size: .
J gene: TRBJ1-3
D gene: .
CDR3 DNA: TGTGCCAGCAGCGTAGCTAGAGAGGATGTCTCTGGAAACACCATATATTTT
CDR3 protein: CASSVAREDVSGNTIYF

V gene: TRBV10-3
clone size: .
J gene: TRBJ1-2
D gene: .
CDR3 DNA: TGTGCCATCCGGGGAGCCGGGGATGGCGATGGCTACACCTTC
CDR3 protein: CAIRGAGDGDGYTF

V gene: TRBV5-1
clone size: .
J gene: TRBJ2-2
D gene: .
CDR3 DNA: TGCGCCAGCAGCTCCCCTGGCGGTACCGGGGAGCTGTTTTTT
CDR3 protein: CASSSPGGTGELFF

V gene: TRBV7-9
clone size: .
J gene: TRBJ1-2
D gene: .
CDR3 DNA: TGTGCCAGCAGCTTAGCGCTAGGGGGTAGCTATGGCTACACCTTC
CDR3 protein: CASSLALGGSYGYTF

V gene: TRBV5-4
clone size: few
J gene: TRBJ2-2
D gene: .
CDR3 DNA: TGTGCCAGCAGCCTTCACCCGGGACAAACGAACACCGGGGAGCTGTTTTTT
CDR3 protein: CASSLHPGQTNTGELFF

V gene: TRBV5-4
clone size: .
J gene: TRBJ1-1
D gene: .
CDR3 DNA: TGTGCCAGCAGCTTGGACTTTATGAACACTGAAGCTTTCTTT
CDR3 protein: CASSLDFMNTEAFF

V gene: TRBV15
clone size: .
J gene: TRBJ2-7
D gene: .
CDR3 DNA: TGTGCCACCAGCACCTCGGTAGGGGGAAGCTGGTCCGAGCAGTACTTC
CDR3 protein: CATSTSVGGSWSEQYF

V gene: TRBV7-9
clone size: .
J gene: TRBJ1-5
D gene: .
CDR3 DNA: TGTGCCAGCAGCTTAGGAGGGGGGGTTCAGCCCCAGCATTTT
CDR3 protein: CASSLGGGVQPQHF

V gene: TRBV2
clone size: .
J gene: TRBJ1-2
D gene: TRBD1
CDR3 DNA: TGTGCCAGCACCCAGGGGGCAGCCACTAACTATGGCTACACCTTC
CDR3 protein: CASTQGAATNYGYTF

V gene: TRBV2
clone size: .
J gene: TRBJ1-5
D gene: .
CDR3 DNA: TGTGCCAGCAGTGAAAACCAGGGAAGTCAGCCCCAGCATTTT
CDR3 protein: CASSENQGSQPQHF

V gene: TRBV6-5
clone size: once
J gene: TRBJ1-5
D gene: TRBD1
CDR3 DNA: TGTGCCAGCAGTTACAAGTTCACAGGGGGCCATCAGCCCCAGCATTTT
CDR3 protein: CASSYKFTGGHQPQHF

V gene: TRBV28
clone size: .
J gene: TRBJ1-1
D gene: .
CDR3 DNA: TGTGCCAGCAGTATCCCCCGAGGGACTGAAGCTTTCTTT
CDR3 protein: CASSIPRGTEAFF

V gene: TRBV7-2
clone size: .
J gene: TRBJ1-5
D gene: .
CDR3 DNA: TGTGCCAGCAGCCCCTGGGGCGGTAATAGCAATCAGCCCCAGCATTTT
CDR3 protein: CASSPWGGNSNQPQHF

V gene: TRBV6-2/TRBV6-3
clone size: .
J gene: TRBJ1-2
D gene: .
CDR3 DNA: TGTGCCAGCAGTTACTCTCTGGACATCTCTAACTATGGCTACACCTTC
CDR3 protein: CASSYSLDISNYGYTF

V gene: TRBV9
clone size: .
J gene: TRBJ1-3
D gene: .
CDR3 DNA: TGTGCCAGCAGCCCCCGGGGAAACACCATATATTTT
CDR3 protein: CASSPRGNTIYF

V gene: TRBV7-9
clone size: .
J gene: TRBJ1-1
D gene: .
CDR3 DNA: TGTGCCAGCAGCTTAGCGCAGGAAGGAGCTTTCTTT
CDR3 protein: CASSLAQEGAFF

V gene: TRBV16
clone size: .
J gene: TRBJ1-5
D gene: TRBD1
CDR3 DNA: TGTGCCAGCAGCCTACGGACAGGCAGCAATCAGCCCCAGCATTTT
CDR3 protein: CASSLRTGSNQPQHF

V gene: TRBV11-2
clone size: .
J gene: TRBJ2-5
D gene: .
CDR3 DNA: TGTGCCAGCACCCTGGCGGCTAGAGAGACCCAGTACTTC
CDR3 protein: CASTLAARETQYF

V gene: TRBV24-1
clone size: .
J gene: TRBJ2-7
D gene: .
CDR3 DNA: TGTGCCACCAGTGACCCCTCGCGCTCCTACGAGCAGTACTTC
CDR3 protein: CATSDPSRSYEQYF

V gene: TRBV28
clone size: .
J gene: TRBJ2-7
D gene: .
CDR3 DNA: TGTGCCAGCAGTTTGGGCCTATACGAGCAGTACTTC
CDR3 protein: CASSLGLYEQYF

V gene: TRBV7-9
clone size: .
J gene: TRBJ1-2
D gene: .
CDR3 DNA: TGTGCCAGCTTAAACGTCGGGAACGATGCCGGGGGCTACACCTTC
CDR3 protein: CASLNVGNDAGGYTF

V gene: TRBV5-6
clone size: few
J gene: TRBJ1-2
D gene: TRBD1
CDR3 DNA: TGTGCCAGCAGCTTGGACAGGGGGCTTGGATATGGCTACACCTTC
CDR3 protein: CASSLDRGLGYGYTF

V gene: TRBV28
clone size: .
J gene: TRBJ1-2
D gene: TRBD1
CDR3 DNA: TGTGCCAGCAGTTTACGGACAGGGGGTTGGTACTATGGCTACACCTTC
CDR3 protein: CASSLRTGGWYYGYTF

V gene: TRBV7-6
clone size: .
J gene: TRBJ2-7
D gene: TRBD1
CDR3 DNA: TGTGCCAGCAGCATCGGGACAGGGGGCTACGAGCAGTACTTC
CDR3 protein: CASSIGTGGYEQYF

V gene: TRBV3-1/TRBV3-2
clone size: .
J gene: TRBJ2-5
D gene: TRBD1
CDR3 DNA: TGTGCCAGCAGCCAATCCGGACAGGGAGAGACCCAGTACTTC
CDR3 protein: CASSQSGQGETQYF

V gene: TRBV10-3
clone size: .
J gene: TRBJ1-6
D gene: .
CDR3 DNA: TGTGCCATCAGTGAGTGGGCAAAGGATTCACCCCTCCACTTT
CDR3 protein: CAISEWAKDSPLHF

V gene: TRBV2
clone size: .
J gene: TRBJ2-7
D gene: .
CDR3 DNA: TGTGCCAGCAGTGCCCCCTTACTAGTTTGGGAGCAGTACTTC
CDR3 protein: CASSAPLLVWEQYF

V gene: TRBV6-2/TRBV6-3
clone size: .
J gene: TRBJ2-3
D gene: TRBD1
CDR3 DNA: TGTGCCAGCAGTTACGGGACAGGGAAAGATACGCAGTATTTT
CDR3 protein: CASSYGTGKDTQYF

V gene: TRBV7-8
clone size: .
J gene: TRBJ2-6
D gene: .
CDR3 DNA: TGTGCCAGCAGCTTAGTGGCAGGGGGACTTATCCCAACTGGGGCCAACGTCCTGACTTTC
CDR3 protein: CASSLVAGGLIPTGANVLTF

V gene: TRBV28
clone size: once
J gene: TRBJ1-2
D gene: .
CDR3 DNA: TGTGCCAGCAGTTTAATTTTTGAGCTGAGGGATCATTATGGCTACACCTTC
CDR3 protein: CASSLIFELRDHYGYTF

V gene: TRBV12-3/TRBV12-4
clone size: .
J gene: TRBJ2-1
D gene: .
CDR3 DNA: TGTGCCAGCGGAAGCGGGCATGAGCAGTTCTTC
CDR3 protein: CASGSGHEQFF

V gene: TRBV10-3
clone size: once
J gene: TRBJ1-1
D gene: TRBD1
CDR3 DNA: TGTGCCATCAGTGAGCCCAACAGGGGGCGGAACACTGAAGCTTTCTTT
CDR3 protein: CAISEPNRGRNTEAFF